A selection of T cell receptor beta chains follows, all from one sample in a study of shared clonotypes between healthy human individuals. Clones were read by immunoSEQ multiplex PCR, and TCRdb kept only the in-frame ones, dropping some. The repertoire has hundreds of thousands of clones, 60% to 80% of them found once; the top ten carry approximately 1.8%. Sequencing used memory CD4+ T cells sorted from blood. Every receptor here comes from a woman aged 30 to 39 in good health. Both conserved end residues are part of each CDR3. The D gene is left open where the match is weak. Clone size appears in some rows only: once, few, many, or a class for an expanded clone.

v_call: TRBV21-1
j_call: TRBJ2-5
d_call: .
clone_size: .
cdr3_nt: TGTGCCAGCAGCAAAGCGGGAGAGACCCAGTACTTC
cdr3_aa: CASSKAGETQYF

v_call: TRBV27
j_call: TRBJ1-1
d_call: .
clone_size: few
cdr3_nt: TGTGCCAGCAGTTCACGTTCGGGTATGTCTGAAGCTTTCTTT
cdr3_aa: CASSSRSGMSEAFF

v_call: TRBV28
j_call: TRBJ2-5
d_call: .
clone_size: .
cdr3_nt: TGTGCCAGCAGTCCTCCCCCGGGAGCAGGGGAGACCCAGTACTTC
cdr3_aa: CASSPPPGAGETQYF

v_call: TRBV11-2
j_call: TRBJ1-2
d_call: .
clone_size: .
cdr3_nt: TGTGCCAGCAGCTTAACAGATAACTATGGCTACACCTTC
cdr3_aa: CASSLTDNYGYTF

v_call: TRBV19
j_call: TRBJ2-1
d_call: TRBD2
clone_size: .
cdr3_nt: TGTGCCAGTAGTGAGGGGACTAGCGGGAGAAGGAAGCAGTTCTTC
cdr3_aa: CASSEGTSGRRKQFF

v_call: TRBV15
j_call: TRBJ1-1
d_call: TRBD1
clone_size: .
cdr3_nt: TGTGCCACCAGCAGAGGCGGCGGACAGGGTGGGTTTGAAGCTTTCTTT
cdr3_aa: CATSRGGGQGGFEAFF

v_call: TRBV25-1
j_call: TRBJ2-1
d_call: TRBD1
clone_size: .
cdr3_nt: TGTGCCAGCAGTTATAATCCGGGACAGGGGGCCCATGAGCAGTTCTTC
cdr3_aa: CASSYNPGQGAHEQFF

v_call: TRBV29-1
j_call: TRBJ2-7
d_call: TRBD2
clone_size: few
cdr3_nt: TGCAGCGTTGTTCAGCGGGGGGCACCCTACGAGCAGTACTTC
cdr3_aa: CSVVQRGAPYEQYF

v_call: TRBV27
j_call: TRBJ2-7
d_call: .
clone_size: .
cdr3_nt: TGTGCCAGCCTTTGGCGGGCTGGAAGCTCCTACGAGCAGTACTTC
cdr3_aa: CASLWRAGSSYEQYF

v_call: TRBV6-1
j_call: TRBJ2-5
d_call: .
clone_size: .
cdr3_nt: TGTGCCAGCGACCGGGCCTCAGAGACCCAGTACTTC
cdr3_aa: CASDRASETQYF

v_call: TRBV28
j_call: TRBJ2-1
d_call: TRBD2
clone_size: .
cdr3_nt: TGTGCCAGCAGTTTTAGTTCTAGCGGGAGAAATGAGCAGTTCTTC
cdr3_aa: CASSFSSSGRNEQFF

v_call: TRBV30
j_call: TRBJ1-4
d_call: .
clone_size: .
cdr3_nt: TGTGCCTTAGGGGAAACAGGCGTCAATGAAAAACTGTTTTTT
cdr3_aa: CALGETGVNEKLFF

v_call: TRBV7-8
j_call: TRBJ2-1
d_call: .
clone_size: .
cdr3_nt: TGTGCCAGCAGCTTAACGGGTGTGGGAGTGAGTTGGTTCTTC
cdr3_aa: CASSLTGVGVSWFF

v_call: TRBV4-1
j_call: TRBJ2-1
d_call: .
clone_size: .
cdr3_nt: TGCGCCAGCAGCCAAGATGCTAGCTCCTACAATGAGCAGTTCTTC
cdr3_aa: CASSQDASSYNEQFF

v_call: TRBV4-2
j_call: TRBJ1-4
d_call: .
clone_size: few
cdr3_nt: TGTGCCAGCAGCCAAGACTGGGATCTCAACCTTGGGGAAAAACTGTTTTTT
cdr3_aa: CASSQDWDLNLGEKLFF

v_call: TRBV6-1
j_call: TRBJ2-6
d_call: .
clone_size: .
cdr3_nt: TGTGCCAGCAGTGATGACTCAGGGGCGTCGGCCAACGTCCTGACTTTC
cdr3_aa: CASSDDSGASANVLTF

v_call: TRBV18
j_call: TRBJ1-5
d_call: .
clone_size: few
cdr3_nt: TGTGCCAGCTCACCACAGGGGACGGAAAACAATCAGCCCCAGCATTTT
cdr3_aa: CASSPQGTENNQPQHF

v_call: TRBV9
j_call: TRBJ2-5
d_call: TRBD2
clone_size: .
cdr3_nt: TGTGCCAGCAGCGTAGTGGGACTAGGGGAAGAGACCCAGTACTTC
cdr3_aa: CASSVVGLGEETQYF

v_call: TRBV5-6
j_call: TRBJ2-1
d_call: .
clone_size: .
cdr3_nt: TGTGCCAGCAGCTTCATCGTTCAGGGGACGATCTTC
cdr3_aa: CASSFIVQGTIF

v_call: TRBV2
j_call: TRBJ2-3
d_call: TRBD2
clone_size: few
cdr3_nt: TGTGCCAGCAGCCCGGGGGGTACGCAGTATTTT
cdr3_aa: CASSPGGTQYF

v_call: TRBV28
j_call: TRBJ2-1
d_call: .
clone_size: .
cdr3_nt: TGTGCCAGCAGCCCCATCTTCCTCGGGACGACCTACAATGAGCAGTTCTTC
cdr3_aa: CASSPIFLGTTYNEQFF

v_call: TRBV30
j_call: TRBJ1-2
d_call: .
clone_size: .
cdr3_nt: TGTGCCGGTGGGCAGGCGAGGGCCTATGGCTACACCTTC
cdr3_aa: CAGGQARAYGYTF

v_call: TRBV29-1
j_call: TRBJ2-1
d_call: .
clone_size: .
cdr3_nt: TGCAGCGTTGGGGGCAGCCGACATCAGGACAATGAGCAGTTCTTC
cdr3_aa: CSVGGSRHQDNEQFF

v_call: TRBV11-2
j_call: TRBJ2-7
d_call: .
clone_size: .
cdr3_nt: TGTGCCAGCAGCTTAGATTACCCCTACGAGCAGTACTTC
cdr3_aa: CASSLDYPYEQYF

v_call: TRBV7-9
j_call: TRBJ2-1
d_call: .
clone_size: .
cdr3_nt: TGTGCCAGCAGCTCGATAGGGGGCTACAATGAGCAGTTCTTC
cdr3_aa: CASSSIGGYNEQFF

v_call: TRBV6-4
j_call: TRBJ2-2
d_call: .
clone_size: .
cdr3_nt: TGTGCCAGTGAGGATCCGAACACCGGGGAGCTGTTTTTT
cdr3_aa: CASEDPNTGELFF

v_call: TRBV11-2
j_call: TRBJ1-1
d_call: TRBD1
clone_size: .
cdr3_nt: TGTGCCAGCAGCCCAGGGACAGGGAGGATGAACACTGAAGCTTTCTTT
cdr3_aa: CASSPGTGRMNTEAFF

v_call: TRBV6-5
j_call: TRBJ2-7
d_call: .
clone_size: .
cdr3_nt: TGTGCCAGCAGTTCCGGGTCCCACGAGCAGTACTTC
cdr3_aa: CASSSGSHEQYF

v_call: TRBV6-6
j_call: TRBJ2-7
d_call: TRBD1
clone_size: once
cdr3_nt: TGTGCCAGCAGTTACGGGACAGGGGTCTACGAGCAGTACTTC
cdr3_aa: CASSYGTGVYEQYF

v_call: TRBV29-1
j_call: TRBJ1-1
d_call: .
clone_size: .
cdr3_nt: TGCAGCGTTGCCGGGCCCTTCACTGAAGCTTTCTTT
cdr3_aa: CSVAGPFTEAFF

v_call: TRBV11-3
j_call: TRBJ2-5
d_call: TRBD2
clone_size: .
cdr3_nt: TGTGCCAGCAGCGCGGGCCTCCGGACTAGCGGGGGGCAGACCCAGTACTTC
cdr3_aa: CASSAGLRTSGGQTQYF

v_call: TRBV27
j_call: TRBJ1-2
d_call: .
clone_size: .
cdr3_nt: TGTGCCAGCAGTTCTCCAGGCACCTATGGCTACACCTTC
cdr3_aa: CASSSPGTYGYTF

v_call: TRBV5-1
j_call: TRBJ2-1
d_call: TRBD2
clone_size: few
cdr3_nt: TGCGCCAGCAGCCGATCCTCTAGCGGTTACAATGAGCAGTTCTTC
cdr3_aa: CASSRSSSGYNEQFF

v_call: TRBV7-8
j_call: TRBJ2-2
d_call: TRBD2
clone_size: .
cdr3_nt: TGTGCCAGCAGCTTAAACGGGAGGCCCCGGAAAGGGGAGCTGTTTTTT
cdr3_aa: CASSLNGRPRKGELFF

v_call: TRBV6-1
j_call: TRBJ2-7
d_call: .
clone_size: .
cdr3_nt: TGTGCCAGCAGTGGATGGGGCAGAGACTACGAGCAGTACTTC
cdr3_aa: CASSGWGRDYEQYF

v_call: TRBV10-3
j_call: TRBJ2-7
d_call: .
clone_size: .
cdr3_nt: TGTGCCACCGGAGCGACGGCTCCCTACGAGCAGTACTTC
cdr3_aa: CATGATAPYEQYF

v_call: TRBV10-3
j_call: TRBJ2-5
d_call: TRBD1
clone_size: .
cdr3_nt: TGTGCCATCCGGGACAGGGGAAGCGAGACCCAGTACTTC
cdr3_aa: CAIRDRGSETQYF

v_call: TRBV19
j_call: TRBJ1-2
d_call: .
clone_size: few
cdr3_nt: TGTGCCAGTAGTGCCCCCGGGGGTGGCTACACCTTC
cdr3_aa: CASSAPGGGYTF

v_call: TRBV27
j_call: TRBJ2-1
d_call: TRBD2
clone_size: .
cdr3_nt: TGTGCCAGTAGACCCCAAGGGCTAGGCGGGAGGGGGCGCAATGAGCAGTTCTTC
cdr3_aa: CASRPQGLGGRGRNEQFF

v_call: TRBV2
j_call: TRBJ1-5
d_call: .
clone_size: .
cdr3_nt: TGTGCCAGCAGTTCGGGGGAGCATCCAAATCAGCCCCAGCATTTT
cdr3_aa: CASSSGEHPNQPQHF

v_call: TRBV2
j_call: TRBJ2-1
d_call: TRBD2
clone_size: .
cdr3_nt: TGTGCCAGCAGTCTTCTAGCGGGCTCCTACAATGAGCAGTTCTTC
cdr3_aa: CASSLLAGSYNEQFF

v_call: TRBV11-2
j_call: TRBJ2-7
d_call: .
clone_size: .
cdr3_nt: TGTGCCAGCAGCTCGGTGGACATATCCTACGGGCAGTACTTC
cdr3_aa: CASSSVDISYGQYF

v_call: TRBV11-2
j_call: TRBJ2-5
d_call: TRBD2
clone_size: .
cdr3_nt: TGTGCCAGCAGCTTAGCCCCCCGACTAGCGGGAGGGCCGGGAGAGACCCAGTACTTC
cdr3_aa: CASSLAPRLAGGPGETQYF

v_call: TRBV11-2
j_call: TRBJ2-3
d_call: TRBD2
clone_size: .
cdr3_nt: TGTGCCAGCAGCAAACAGCTTGCGGGAGGAACAGATACGCAGTATTTT
cdr3_aa: CASSKQLAGGTDTQYF

v_call: TRBV6-1
j_call: TRBJ2-7
d_call: .
clone_size: .
cdr3_nt: TGTGCCAGCAGTGAAGCGTCCGGGTACGAGCAGTACTTC
cdr3_aa: CASSEASGYEQYF

v_call: TRBV28
j_call: TRBJ1-2
d_call: .
clone_size: few
cdr3_nt: TGTGCCAGCAGATCCTCTGGACGGACCGGCTATGGCTACACCTTC
cdr3_aa: CASRSSGRTGYGYTF

v_call: TRBV6-6
j_call: TRBJ2-7
d_call: .
clone_size: .
cdr3_nt: TGTGCCAGCAGTTACTCGTTGTCTAGTGGCTACGAGCAGTACTTC
cdr3_aa: CASSYSLSSGYEQYF

v_call: TRBV6-5
j_call: TRBJ2-5
d_call: .
clone_size: .
cdr3_nt: TGTGCCAGCAGTTTCGGGGAGACCCAGTACTTC
cdr3_aa: CASSFGETQYF

v_call: TRBV6-1
j_call: TRBJ2-6
d_call: .
clone_size: .
cdr3_nt: TGTGCCAGTTACAATGGGGCCAACGTCCTGACTTTC
cdr3_aa: CASYNGANVLTF

v_call: TRBV5-4
j_call: TRBJ2-1
d_call: .
clone_size: few
cdr3_nt: TGTGCCAGTGGTTACTCCTACAATGAGCAGTTCTTC
cdr3_aa: CASGYSYNEQFF

v_call: TRBV27
j_call: TRBJ1-1
d_call: .
clone_size: .
cdr3_nt: TGTGCCAGCAGTTTAAAATCGGACAGCCTATCTTTGCGCTCGGGAGCTTTCTTT
cdr3_aa: CASSLKSDSLSLRSGAFF

v_call: TRBV7-6
j_call: TRBJ1-1
d_call: .
clone_size: .
cdr3_nt: TGTGCCAGCAGCCGAACTACAGGTCCCACTGAAGCTTTCTTT
cdr3_aa: CASSRTTGPTEAFF

v_call: TRBV4-1
j_call: TRBJ2-7
d_call: .
clone_size: many
cdr3_nt: TGCGCCAGCAGCCAAGCCGAAGGGGCGAGCTCCTACGAGCAGTACTTC
cdr3_aa: CASSQAEGASSYEQYF

v_call: TRBV10-3
j_call: TRBJ2-7
d_call: TRBD2
clone_size: few
cdr3_nt: TGTGCCATCAGTGGAGGGACTAGCGGGAGGTCCTACGAGCAGTACTTC
cdr3_aa: CAISGGTSGRSYEQYF

v_call: TRBV7-9
j_call: TRBJ2-2
d_call: TRBD1
clone_size: few
cdr3_nt: TGTGCCAGCAGCCTAGACAGGGACACCGGGGAGCTGTTTTTT
cdr3_aa: CASSLDRDTGELFF

v_call: TRBV18
j_call: TRBJ1-3
d_call: .
clone_size: .
cdr3_nt: TGTGCCAGCTCACCACCGGCTGGAAACACCATATATTTT
cdr3_aa: CASSPPAGNTIYF

v_call: TRBV6-4
j_call: TRBJ1-2
d_call: .
clone_size: .
cdr3_nt: TGTGCCAGCAGTGACCGCTTCAGGGAGGGGATTAAAGGCTACACCTTC
cdr3_aa: CASSDRFREGIKGYTF

v_call: TRBV18
j_call: TRBJ1-2
d_call: .
clone_size: .
cdr3_nt: TGTGCCAGCTCCGACGGGAACTATGGCTACACCTTC
cdr3_aa: CASSDGNYGYTF

v_call: TRBV11-2
j_call: TRBJ2-5
d_call: .
clone_size: .
cdr3_nt: TGTGCCAGCAGCTTAGATTACAGTCAAGAGACCCAGTACTTC
cdr3_aa: CASSLDYSQETQYF